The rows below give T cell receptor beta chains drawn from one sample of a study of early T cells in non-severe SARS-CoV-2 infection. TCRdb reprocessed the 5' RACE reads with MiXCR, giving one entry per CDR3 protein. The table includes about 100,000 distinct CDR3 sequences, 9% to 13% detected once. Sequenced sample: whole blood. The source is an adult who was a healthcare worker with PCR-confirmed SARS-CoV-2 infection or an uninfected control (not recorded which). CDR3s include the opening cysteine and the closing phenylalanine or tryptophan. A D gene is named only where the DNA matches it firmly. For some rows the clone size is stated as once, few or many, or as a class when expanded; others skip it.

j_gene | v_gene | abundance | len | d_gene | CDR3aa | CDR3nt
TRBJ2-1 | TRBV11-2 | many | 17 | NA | CASSLSAGTSSYNEQFF | TGTGCCAGCAGCTTAAGTGCGGGGACGAGCTCCTACAATGAGCAGTTCTTC
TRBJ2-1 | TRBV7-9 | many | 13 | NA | CASSSGIYNEQFF | TGTGCCAGCAGCTCAGGGATTTACAATGAGCAGTTCTTC
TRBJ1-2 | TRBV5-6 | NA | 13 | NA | CASSLGAASRYTF | TGTGCCAGCAGCTTGGGCGCCGCCTCGCGCTACACCTTC
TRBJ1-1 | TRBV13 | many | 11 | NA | CASSPGTWAFF | TGTGCCAGCAGCCCTGGGACTTGGGCTTTCTTT
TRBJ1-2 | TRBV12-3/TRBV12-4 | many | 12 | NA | CASSLGDGGYTF | TGTGCCAGCAGTTTGGGGGACGGAGGCTACACCTTC
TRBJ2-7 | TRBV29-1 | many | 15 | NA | CSVEDGTVSSYEQYF | TGCAGCGTTGAAGACGGGACCGTAAGCTCCTACGAGCAGTACTTC
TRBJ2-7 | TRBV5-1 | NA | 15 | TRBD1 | CASSPDRDRFYEQYF | TGCGCCAGCAGCCCGGACAGGGATAGGTTCTACGAGCAGTACTTC
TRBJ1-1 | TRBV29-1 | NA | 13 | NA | CSVAVGGNTEAFF | TGCAGCGTGGCCGTGGGGGGGAACACTGAAGCTTTCTTT
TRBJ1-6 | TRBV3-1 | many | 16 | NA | CASSQDGRNYNSPLHF | TGTGCCAGCAGCCAAGACGGGCGGAACTATAATTCACCCCTCCACTTT
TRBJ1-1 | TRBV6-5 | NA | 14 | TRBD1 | CASSYGTGVTEAFF | TGTGCCAGCAGTTACGGGACAGGGGTGACTGAAGCTTTCTTT
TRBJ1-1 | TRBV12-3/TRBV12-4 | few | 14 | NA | CASSRRGGGIEAFF | TGTGCCAGCAGTCGGCGCGGCGGAGGAATTGAAGCTTTCTTT
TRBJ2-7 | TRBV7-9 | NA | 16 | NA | CASSLPTGYSTYEQYF | TGTGCCAGCAGCTTGCCTACAGGTTACTCCACCTACGAGCAGTACTTC
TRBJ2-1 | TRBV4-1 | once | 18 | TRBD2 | CASSQGREGPRPYNEQFF | TGCGCCAGCAGCCAAGGGAGGGAGGGCCCTCGCCCCTACAATGAGCAGTTCTTC
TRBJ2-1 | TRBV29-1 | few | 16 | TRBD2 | CSVAGTSGAFYNEQFF | TGCAGCGTGGCCGGGACTAGCGGGGCCTTCTACAATGAGCAGTTCTTC
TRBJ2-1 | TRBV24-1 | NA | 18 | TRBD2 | CATSDLSPQRGSYNEQFF | TGTGCCACCAGTGATTTAAGCCCCCAGCGGGGCTCCTACAATGAGCAGTTCTTC
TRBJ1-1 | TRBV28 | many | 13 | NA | CASNLGPYTEAFF | TGTGCCAGCAACTTGGGCCCGTACACTGAAGCTTTCTTT
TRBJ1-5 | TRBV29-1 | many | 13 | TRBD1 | CSVLDRDNQPQHF | TGCAGCGTACTGGACAGGGATAATCAGCCCCAGCATTTT
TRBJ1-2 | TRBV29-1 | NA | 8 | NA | CSVEGYTF | TGCAGCGTTGAGGGCTACACCTTC
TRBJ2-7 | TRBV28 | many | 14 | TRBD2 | CASSTQRGVLGQYF | TGTGCCAGCAGCACCCAGCGGGGGGTCCTTGGGCAGTACTTC
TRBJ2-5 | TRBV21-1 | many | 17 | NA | CASSKVSPGCREETQYF | TGTGCCAGCAGCAAAGTCAGTCCAGGGTGTAGGGAAGAGACCCAGTACTTC
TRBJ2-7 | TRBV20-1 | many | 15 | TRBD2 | CSATGGSGGTYEQYF | TGCAGTGCTACAGGAGGTAGCGGGGGGACCTACGAGCAGTACTTC
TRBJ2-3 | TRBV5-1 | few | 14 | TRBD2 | CASRLAGEGDTQYF | TGCGCCAGCAGATTAGCGGGAGAGGGGGATACGCAGTATTTT
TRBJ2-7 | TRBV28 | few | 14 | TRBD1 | CASAPGTVSYEQYF | TGTGCCAGCGCCCCCGGGACAGTCTCCTACGAGCAGTACTTC
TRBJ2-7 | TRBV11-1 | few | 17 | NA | CASSLGDTEVFLYEQYF | TGTGCCAGCAGCTTAGGGGACACCGAAGTCTTCTTGTACGAGCAGTACTTC
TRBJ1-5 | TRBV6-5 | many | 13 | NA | CASSPYRDQPQHF | TGTGCCAGCAGTCCCTACCGGGATCAGCCCCAGCATTTT
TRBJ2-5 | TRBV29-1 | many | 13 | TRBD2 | CSAQRGVQETQYF | TGCAGCGCACAGCGGGGGGTACAAGAGACCCAGTACTTC
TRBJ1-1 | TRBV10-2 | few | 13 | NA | CASKEATNTEAFF | TGCGCCAGCAAGGAGGCTACGAACACTGAAGCTTTCTTT